The rows below give T cell receptor beta chains drawn from one sample of a study of blood T cells in healthy people across ages. Using its own MiXCR run on the 5' RACE reads, TCRdb lists one record per CDR3 protein. The repertoire includes fewer than 1,200,000 distinct CDR3 sequences, about 23% of them detected once, and 0.65% to 0.75% sits in the top ten. The same data also contributed to another study, on T cells of mothers and their children.

The specimen sequenced was blood. Receptor source: a girl between 2 and 10 years old in good health. Each CDR3 is given with its conserved first and last residue. The order of the fields is D gene, V gene, J gene, clone size, CDR3 DNA, CDR3 protein. A D gene is named only where the DNA matches it firmly. The size entry is marked missing in some rows and otherwise reads once, few, many or a size class.

-	TRBV11-2	TRBJ2-3	few	TGTGCCAGCACCCCAAGGGGGGGGTCCACAGATACGCAGTATTTT	CASTPRGGSTDTQYF
TRBD2	TRBV29-1	TRBJ2-7	-	TGCAGCGTTGTCTTTGCGGGACTAGCGGGAGTCTACGAGCAGTACTTC	CSVVFAGLAGVYEQYF
TRBD1	TRBV6-5	TRBJ1-3	once	TGTGCCAGCAGTTACTCAGCCCGGGACAGAATAAACACCATATATTTT	CASSYSARDRINTIYF
-	TRBV7-9	TRBJ1-1	-	TGTGCCAGCAGCTTAGTGGAGATTCACACTGAAGCTTTCTTT	CASSLVEIHTEAFF
TRBD1	TRBV7-8	TRBJ1-2	few	TGTGCCTGCAGCCCAGGGGGAAACTATGGCTACACCTTC	CACSPGGNYGYTF
TRBD2	TRBV29-1	TRBJ2-1	few	TGCAGCGTTTATAGCGGGGTCCCCCTCAATGAGCAGTTCTTC	CSVYSGVPLNEQFF
TRBD2	TRBV20-1	TRBJ2-3	-	TGCAGTGCTGGCCGGGACTACTTCACAGATACGCAGTATTTT	CSAGRDYFTDTQYF
TRBD1	TRBV7-2	TRBJ2-5	-	TGTGCCAGCAGCCCACCGACAGGGTTCCAAGAGACCCAGTACTTC	CASSPPTGFQETQYF
-	TRBV7-9	TRBJ1-5	-	TGTGCCAGCAGCGACGACAGTTCCCCAGGCCAGCAGCATTTT	CASSDDSSPGQQHF
TRBD2	TRBV7-8	TRBJ2-3	-	TGTGCCAGCAGCACACTACTAGCGGGAGTGGTAGTGACAGATACGCAGTATTTT	CASSTLLAGVVVTDTQYF
-	TRBV29-1	TRBJ2-5	-	TGCAGCGTTGAACAGGGTAGCCTTCGAGAGACCCAGTACTTC	CSVEQGSLRETQYF
TRBD2	TRBV4-1	TRBJ2-1	many	TGCGCCAGCAGCCAATCGAGATCTCTAGCGGGGGCCATTCCATCCTACAATGAGCAGTTCTTC	CASSQSRSLAGAIPSYNEQFF
TRBD1	TRBV12-3/TRBV12-4	TRBJ1-3	few	TGTGCCAGCAGGGGACAGCCGTACTCTGGAAACACCATATATTTT	CASRGQPYSGNTIYF
TRBD2	TRBV3-1	TRBJ2-1	-	TGTGCCAGCAGCCGGGGTAGCGGGAGCTCCTACAATGAGCCGTTCTTC	CASSRGSGSSYNEPFF
-	TRBV11-3	TRBJ2-3	-	TGTGCCAGCAGCTTCGAGGTGGCGGATACGCAGTATTTT	CASSFEVADTQYF
-	TRBV29-1	TRBJ1-2	-	TGCAGCGTTGAACAGGCCGTCTATGGCTACACCTTC	CSVEQAVYGYTF
-	TRBV4-1	TRBJ2-7	-	TGCGCCAGCAGCCAAGGTCCCGGGTTCTCCTACGAGCAGTACTTC	CASSQGPGFSYEQYF
-	TRBV7-3	TRBJ2-7	-	TGTGCCAGCAGCTTCCTCGACCACAGAGTGGCCTCCTACGAGCAGTACTTC	CASSFLDHRVASYEQYF
-	TRBV29-1	TRBJ2-1	few	TGCAGCGTTGGGGATTTGGGGGACTTCAATGAGCAGTTCTTC	CSVGDLGDFNEQFF
-	TRBV7-2	TRBJ2-5	few	TGTGCCAGCAGCTTATATGTCGGGTCTGACCCTGGTGCTGGGGGGACCCAGTACTTC	CASSLYVGSDPGAGGTQYF
TRBD1	TRBV29-1	TRBJ1-1	few	TGCAGCGTTGAAGATGAACAGGGGGCGCTTCGTCCGACGGCCACTGAAGCTTTCTTT	CSVEDEQGALRPTATEAFF
-	TRBV7-9	TRBJ2-1	-	TGTGCCAACAGCTTAGGGCAGACCTACAATGAGCAGTTCTTC	CANSLGQTYNEQFF
TRBD1	TRBV2	TRBJ2-1	-	TGTGCCAGAGGACAGGGCAACAATGAGCAGTTCTTC	CARGQGNNEQFF
TRBD2	TRBV5-6	TRBJ2-4	-	TGTGCCAGCAGCTCTGGACTAGATGACATTCAGTACTTC	CASSSGLDDIQYF
-	TRBV29-1	TRBJ1-1	few	TGCAGCGTTGAAGGTTGGCAGAACACTGAAGCTTTCTTT	CSVEGWQNTEAFF
-	TRBV29-1	TRBJ2-5	-	TGCAGCGTGGTGGGATTGAGGGGGGAGACCCAGTACTTC	CSVVGLRGETQYF
-	TRBV3-1	TRBJ1-2	few	TGTGCCAGCAGCCGGGCCAGCTCGGGTGGCTACACCTTC	CASSRASSGGYTF
-	TRBV6-5	TRBJ2-7	-	TGTGCCAGCAGTTACCGGTTTGGGTTGTCCAGGGATGAGCAGTACTTC	CASSYRFGLSRDEQYF
-	TRBV2	TRBJ2-2	few	TGTGCCAGCACGAGGGGGGCCGGGGAGCTGTTTTTT	CASTRGAGELFF
-	TRBV20-1	TRBJ2-5	-	TGCAGTGCTGGCCCCTGGGGAATAGGTCGCCCCAAAGAGACCCAGTACTTC	CSAGPWGIGRPKETQYF
-	TRBV12-5	TRBJ1-1	-	TGTGCTAGTGGTTTGGTACTAAGGCGGAACACTGAAGCTTTCTTT	CASGLVLRRNTEAFF
-	TRBV5-1	TRBJ2-7	-	TGCGCCAGCAGCTTGCCCCCCTCGAGTGCAGGTCAACATCTCTACGAGCAGTACTTC	CASSLPPSSAGQHLYEQYF
-	TRBV7-9	TRBJ1-1	-	TGTGCCAGCAGTTTAGTTGGGCGGGGGAACACTGAAGCTTTCTTT	CASSLVGRGNTEAFF
-	TRBV6-1	TRBJ2-4	-	TGTGCCAGCAGCGGAGGAGCAACTGGCAAAAACATTCAGTACTTC	CASSGGATGKNIQYF
-	TRBV5-1	TRBJ2-1	-	TGCGCCAGCAGCTTGGCCGGGGATAGCTCCTACAATGAGCAGTTCTTC	CASSLAGDSSYNEQFF
-	TRBV2	TRBJ2-2	many	TGTGCCAGCAGTGGAGTGGGCAGGAACACCGGGGAGCTGTTTTTT	CASSGVGRNTGELFF
-	TRBV5-6	TRBJ2-1	once	TGTGCCAGCAGTCATTGGTGGGGTTATAATGAGCAGTTCTTC	CASSHWWGYNEQFF
TRBD2	TRBV7-2	TRBJ2-1	-	TGTGCCAGCAGCTTAGTAGGAGCGGGGGGGCGGAATGAGCAGTTCTTC	CASSLVGAGGRNEQFF
-	TRBV12-5	TRBJ2-7	few	TGTGCTAGTGGATCCAGAATAGAGAGAGAGCAGTACTTC	CASGSRIEREQYF
-	TRBV7-2	TRBJ1-5	-	TGTGCCAGCAGCAGTCGTCCAGGGGCTCAGCCCCAGCATTTT	CASSSRPGAQPQHF